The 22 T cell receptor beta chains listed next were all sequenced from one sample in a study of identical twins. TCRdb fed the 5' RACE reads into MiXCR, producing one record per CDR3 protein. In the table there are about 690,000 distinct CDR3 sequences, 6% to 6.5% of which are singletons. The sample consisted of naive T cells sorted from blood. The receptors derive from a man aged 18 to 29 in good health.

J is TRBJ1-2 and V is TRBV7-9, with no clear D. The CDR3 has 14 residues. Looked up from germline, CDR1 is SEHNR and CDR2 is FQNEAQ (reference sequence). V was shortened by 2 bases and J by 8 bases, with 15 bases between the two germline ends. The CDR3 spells CASSLNGGHLGYTF. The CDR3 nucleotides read TGTGCCAGCAGCTTAAACGGAGGGCATTTGGGCTACACCTTC.

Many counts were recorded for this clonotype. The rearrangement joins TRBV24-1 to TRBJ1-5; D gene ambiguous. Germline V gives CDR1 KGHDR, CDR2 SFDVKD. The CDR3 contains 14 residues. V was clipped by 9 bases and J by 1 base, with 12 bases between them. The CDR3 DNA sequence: TGTGCCACCGCGGACCGAGAAAGCAATCAGCCCCAGCATTTT. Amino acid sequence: CATADRESNQPQHF.

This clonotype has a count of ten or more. CDR3 sequence: CASIRGQPGNEQFF. As DNA, the CDR3 is TGTGCCAGCATTAGAGGACAGCCGGGGAATGAGCAGTTCTTC. The genes are TRBV12-3 or TRBV12-4 and TRBJ2-1, with D maybe TRBD1 (6 bases). This CDR3 contains 14 residues. Trimming removed 7 bases from V and 7 bases from J, with 17 bases in between.

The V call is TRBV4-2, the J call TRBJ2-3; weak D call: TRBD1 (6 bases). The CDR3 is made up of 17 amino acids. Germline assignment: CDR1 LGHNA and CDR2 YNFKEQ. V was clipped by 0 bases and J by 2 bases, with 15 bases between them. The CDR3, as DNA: TGTGCCAGCAGCCAAGAAGGACAGCCACGATCCACAGATACGCAGTATTTT. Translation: CASSQEGQPRSTDTQYF.

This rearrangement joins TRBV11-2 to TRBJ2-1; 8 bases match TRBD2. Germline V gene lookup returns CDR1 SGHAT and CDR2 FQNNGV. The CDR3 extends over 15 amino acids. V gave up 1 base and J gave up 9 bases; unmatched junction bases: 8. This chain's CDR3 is CASSLAFRGRSEQFF. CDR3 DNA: TGTGCCAGCAGCTTAGCTTTTCGCGGGAGGTCTGAGCAGTTCTTC. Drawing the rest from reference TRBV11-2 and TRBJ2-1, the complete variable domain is EAGVAQSPRYKIIEKRQSVAFWCNPISGHATLYWYQQILGQGPKLLIQFQNNGVVDDSQLPKDRFSAERLKGVDSTLKIQPAKLEDSAVYLCASSLAFRGRSEQFFGPGTRLTVL.

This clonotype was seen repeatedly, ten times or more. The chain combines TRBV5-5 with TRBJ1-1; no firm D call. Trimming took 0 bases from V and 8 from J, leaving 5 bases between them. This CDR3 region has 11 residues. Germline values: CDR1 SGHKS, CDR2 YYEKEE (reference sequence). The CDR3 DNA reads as TGTGCCAGCAGCTTGGGCTACGAAGCTTTCTTT. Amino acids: CASSLGYEAFF.

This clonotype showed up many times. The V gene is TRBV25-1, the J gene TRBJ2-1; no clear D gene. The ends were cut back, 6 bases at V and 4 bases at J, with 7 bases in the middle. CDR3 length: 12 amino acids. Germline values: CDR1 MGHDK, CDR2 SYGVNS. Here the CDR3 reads CASRTLYNEQFF. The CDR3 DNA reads TGTGCCAGCAGGACACTATACAATGAGCAGTTCTTC.

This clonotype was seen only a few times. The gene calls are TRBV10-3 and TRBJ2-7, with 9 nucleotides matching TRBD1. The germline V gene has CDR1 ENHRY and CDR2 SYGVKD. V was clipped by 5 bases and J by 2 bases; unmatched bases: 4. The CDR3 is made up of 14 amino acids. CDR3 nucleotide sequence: TGTGCCATCAGTTGGGACAGGGCTACCTACGAGCAGTACTTC. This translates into CAISWDRATYEQYF.

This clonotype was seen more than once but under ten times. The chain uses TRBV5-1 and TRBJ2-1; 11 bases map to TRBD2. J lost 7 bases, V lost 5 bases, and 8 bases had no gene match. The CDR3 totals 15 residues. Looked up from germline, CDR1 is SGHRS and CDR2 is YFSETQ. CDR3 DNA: TGCGCCAGCAGAATGACTAGCGGGATTGTTAATGAGCAGTTCTTC. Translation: CASRMTSGIVNEQFF. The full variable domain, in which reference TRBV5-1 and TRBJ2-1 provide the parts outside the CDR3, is KAGVTQTPRYLIKTRGQQVTLSCSPISGHRSVSWYQQTPGQGLQFLFEYFSETQRNKGNFPGRFSGRQFSNSRSEMNVSTLELGDSALYLCASRMTSGIVNEQFFGPGTRLTVL.

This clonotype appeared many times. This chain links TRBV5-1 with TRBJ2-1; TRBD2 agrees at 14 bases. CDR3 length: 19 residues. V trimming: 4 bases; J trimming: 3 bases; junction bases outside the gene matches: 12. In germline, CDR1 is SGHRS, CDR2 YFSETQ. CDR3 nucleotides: TGCGCCAGCAGCCGAGTCCCGGGACTAGCGGGAGTTGTCTACAATGAGCAGTTCTTC. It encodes CASSRVPGLAGVVYNEQFF.

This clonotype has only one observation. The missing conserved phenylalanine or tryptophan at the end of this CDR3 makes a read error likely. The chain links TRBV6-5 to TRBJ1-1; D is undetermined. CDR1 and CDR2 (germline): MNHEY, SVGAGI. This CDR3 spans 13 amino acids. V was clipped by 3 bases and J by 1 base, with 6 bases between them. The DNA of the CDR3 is TGTGCCAGCAGTTATAGCAAGAACACTGAAGCTTTCTGT. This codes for CASSYSKNTEAFC.

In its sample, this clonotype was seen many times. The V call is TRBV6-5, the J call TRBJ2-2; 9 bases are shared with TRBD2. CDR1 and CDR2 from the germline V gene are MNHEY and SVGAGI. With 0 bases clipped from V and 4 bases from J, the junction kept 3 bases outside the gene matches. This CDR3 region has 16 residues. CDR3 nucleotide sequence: TGTGCCAGCAGTTACTCGACAGCGGGAGGCACCGGGGAGCTGTTTTTT. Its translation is CASSYSTAGGTGELFF.

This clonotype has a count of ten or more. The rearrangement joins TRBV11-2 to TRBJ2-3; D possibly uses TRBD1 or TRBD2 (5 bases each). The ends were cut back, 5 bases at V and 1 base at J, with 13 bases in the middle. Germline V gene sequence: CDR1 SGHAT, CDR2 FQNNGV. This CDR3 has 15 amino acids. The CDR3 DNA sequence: TGTGCCAGCAGCCTCATCCTGGGGGGCACAGATACGCAGTATTTT. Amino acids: CASSLILGGTDTQYF.

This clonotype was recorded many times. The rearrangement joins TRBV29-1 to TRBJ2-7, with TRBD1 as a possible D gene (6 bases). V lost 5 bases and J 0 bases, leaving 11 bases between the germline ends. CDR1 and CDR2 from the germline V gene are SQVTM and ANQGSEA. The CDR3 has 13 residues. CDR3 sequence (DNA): TGCAGCGTTCCGGACAGTCTCTCCTACGAGCAGTACTTC. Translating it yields CSVPDSLSYEQYF.

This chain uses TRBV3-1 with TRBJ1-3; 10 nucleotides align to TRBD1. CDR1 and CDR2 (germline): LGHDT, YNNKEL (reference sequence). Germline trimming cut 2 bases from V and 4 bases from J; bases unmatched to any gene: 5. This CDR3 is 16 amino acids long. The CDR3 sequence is CASSQPTGGGGNTIYF. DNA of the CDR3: TGTGCCAGCAGCCAACCGACAGGGGGCGGCGGAAACACCATATATTTT.

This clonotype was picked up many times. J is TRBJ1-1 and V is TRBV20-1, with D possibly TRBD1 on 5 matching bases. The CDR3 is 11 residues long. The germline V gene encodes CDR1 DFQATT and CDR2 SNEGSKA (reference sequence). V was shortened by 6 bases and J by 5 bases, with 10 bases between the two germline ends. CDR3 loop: CSADKRTEAFF. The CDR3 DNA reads TGCAGTGCGGACAAGAGGACTGAAGCTTTCTTT.

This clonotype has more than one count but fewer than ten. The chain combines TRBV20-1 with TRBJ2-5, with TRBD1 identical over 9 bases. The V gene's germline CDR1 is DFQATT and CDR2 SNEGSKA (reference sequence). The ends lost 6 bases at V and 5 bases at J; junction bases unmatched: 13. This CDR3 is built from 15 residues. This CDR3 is CSATLTGGSMETQYF. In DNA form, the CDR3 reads TGCAGTGCCACCCTGACAGGGGGTAGCATGGAGACCCAGTACTTC.

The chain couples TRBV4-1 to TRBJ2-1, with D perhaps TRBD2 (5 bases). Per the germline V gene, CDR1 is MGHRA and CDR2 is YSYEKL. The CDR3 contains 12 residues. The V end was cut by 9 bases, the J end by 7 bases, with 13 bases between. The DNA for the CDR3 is TGCGCCAGTAGGAGGTGGGGAAATGAGCAGTTCTTC. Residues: CASRRWGNEQFF.

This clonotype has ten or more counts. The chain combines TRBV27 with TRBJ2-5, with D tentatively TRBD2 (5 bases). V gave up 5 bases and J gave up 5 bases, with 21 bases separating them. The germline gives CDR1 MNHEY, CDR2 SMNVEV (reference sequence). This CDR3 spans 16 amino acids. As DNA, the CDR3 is TGTGCCAGCAGTCCCGCATGGACTGTGGAGGAGGAGACCCAGTACTTC. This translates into CASSPAWTVEEETQYF.

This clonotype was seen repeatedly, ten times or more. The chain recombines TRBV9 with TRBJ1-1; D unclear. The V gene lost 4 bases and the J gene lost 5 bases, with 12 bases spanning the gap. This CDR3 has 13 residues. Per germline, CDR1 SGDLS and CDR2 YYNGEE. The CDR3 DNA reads TGTGCCAGCAGCCCCAATGAGAGTACTGAAGCTTTCTTT. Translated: CASSPNESTEAFF.

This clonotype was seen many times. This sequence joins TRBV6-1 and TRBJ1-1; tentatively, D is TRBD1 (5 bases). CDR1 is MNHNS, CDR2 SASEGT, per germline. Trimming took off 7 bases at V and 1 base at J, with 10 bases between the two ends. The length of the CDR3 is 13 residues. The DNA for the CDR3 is TGTGCCAGCACCCTTGGGGGGAACACTGAAGCTTTCTTT. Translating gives CASTLGGNTEAFF.

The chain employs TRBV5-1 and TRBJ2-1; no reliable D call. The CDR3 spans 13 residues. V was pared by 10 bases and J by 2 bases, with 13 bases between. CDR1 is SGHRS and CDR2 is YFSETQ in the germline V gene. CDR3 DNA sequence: TGCGCCGTCAGCGAACCACCCTACAATGAGCAGTTCTTC. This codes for CAVSEPPYNEQFF.